This TCR beta chain was obtained from a study of human T cells and chemical hapten exposure (dated by TCRdb to the early 2020s). For the wider study: For sensitization, 2% DPC in acetone was applied to a 2 cm by 2 cm area of upper inner arm skin. Weekly therapeutic DPC doses were additionally applied to the scalp of patients throughout the roughly 25-week study period. Patch testing was done on the upper back using Finn chambers containing 0.01% DPC, and results were scored after 6 days according to International Contact Dermatitis Research Group standards. The patient cohort, mostly female, included alopecia areata with under or over 50% scalp involvement, alopecia totalis and alopecia universalis. The libraries were sequenced as a pool, and the TCR yield per sample differed mostly because of small variations in library volumes within the pool. In alopecia patients, the study followed how the peripheral blood TCR repertoire changed in vivo over primary and secondary sensitization to diphenylcyclopropenone (DPC), a hapten. Blood was sampled from patients pre-sensitization (week 0) and at 2, 6 and about 24 weeks after DPC sensitization. About 29 alopecia patients gave blood for TCR sequencing at one to four time points (pre-sensitization, 2, 6 and 24 weeks).

Library preparation was by RACE. The reads were generated on a NextSeq 500. During library preparation, unique molecular identifiers were attached to individual cDNA molecules so that TCRs could be counted quantitatively and reproducibly. From each blood RNA sample, both TCR alpha and TCR beta chains were sequenced. Concerning the study's data processing: Samples had a median of around 92,000 TCRs, with a range from roughly 23,224 to 700,000. V, J and CDR3 annotation of the TCR reads was performed with the Decombinator software suite. To make PS versus PT1 abundance plots, every sample was subsampled to the same number of TCRs (28,000). TCRs were defined as expanded if absent before sensitization and observed at least eight times at the 2-week time point. Clones were called with MiXCR by TCRdb after fastp trimmed the public reads at Q25, and only in-frame beta chains were retained. Each record represents a unique CDR3 protein, reported with the most common genes and DNA among its rows. The V and J calls and clone size come from TCRdb's table, not from the authors' own analysis. The sample contains 75,000 to 90,000 distinct CDR3 sequences, about a tenth of them found a single time. The ten largest clones represent 1.4% of the sample.

Overall results and qualifications from the work: All patients had alopecia, a presumed autoimmune disease, so their immune response might differ from that of healthy individuals. DPC sensitization did not change the number of TCRs with a frequency above 1 in 1000, and there was no evidence of changes in global repertoire structure. Expanded TCRs formed significantly more large CDR3 similarity clusters than pre-sensitization or healthy control sets, consistent with antigen-driven responses. Patch test score correlated positively with the number of PT1 expanded TCRs, reaching significance at thresholds 8, 16 and 32 but not at 4. Repeated subsampling changed both the strength of the expansion versus patch-test correlation and the threshold at which that correlation became significant.

This specimen's time point label, interpreted: patch test 1, 2 weeks after DPC sensitization. The treatment or condition label for this specimen denotes: therapeutic diphenylcyclopropenone sensitization with weekly scalp DPC. At each patch-test visit, blood was drawn before the patch test was applied. Eligible patients were aged 18 to 70, diagnosed with alopecia, deemed suitable for DPC therapy, and excluded if pregnant. Total RNA was extracted from unfractionated whole blood that had been collected in Tempus Blood RNA tubes. The CDR3 starts with the cysteine, ends with the phenylalanine, and has 15 residues. Only the CDR3 part of the read is kept: 45 bases, read in frame from the first base. In the germline V gene (reference sequence), CDR1 corresponds to LNHDA and CDR2 to SQIVND. From V the trimming removes 4 bases and from J it removes 0 bases, while the gene matches leave 6 bases of the junction unaccounted for.

About this clonotype: Its antigen specificity is not known. Base quality data are lacking; no much larger clone is found one base away.

The TCR comes from a woman between 50 and 59 years old with alopecia areata. Some clones in this sample may be carry-over from other donors' samples. The rearrangement joined TRBV19 to TRBJ2-7, and 7 junctional nucleotides match TRBD1. The sequenced sample was whole blood, obtained in connection with sensitization to the hapten diphenylcyclopropenone (DPC). The DNA sequence is TGTGCCAGTAGTAGCGGACAGGTTCGCTCCTACGAGCAGTACTTC. Its translation is CASSSGQVRSYEQYF.